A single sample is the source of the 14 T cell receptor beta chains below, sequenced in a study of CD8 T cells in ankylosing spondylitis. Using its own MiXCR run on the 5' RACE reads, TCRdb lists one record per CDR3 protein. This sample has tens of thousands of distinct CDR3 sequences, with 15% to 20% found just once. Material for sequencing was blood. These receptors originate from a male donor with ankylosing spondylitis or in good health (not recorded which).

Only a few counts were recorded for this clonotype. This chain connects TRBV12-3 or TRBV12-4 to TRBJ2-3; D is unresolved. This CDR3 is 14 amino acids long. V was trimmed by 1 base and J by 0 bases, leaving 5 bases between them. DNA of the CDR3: TGTGCCAGCAGTTTAGATCAAAGCACAGATACGCAGTATTTT. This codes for CASSLDQSTDTQYF.

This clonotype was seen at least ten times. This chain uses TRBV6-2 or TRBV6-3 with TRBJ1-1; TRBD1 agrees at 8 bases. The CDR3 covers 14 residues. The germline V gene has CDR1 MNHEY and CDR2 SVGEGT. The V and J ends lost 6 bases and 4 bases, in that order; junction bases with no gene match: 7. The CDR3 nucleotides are TGTGCCAGCAGAAGGACAGGGAGTGGCACTGAAGCTTTCTTT. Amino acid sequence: CASRRTGSGTEAFF.

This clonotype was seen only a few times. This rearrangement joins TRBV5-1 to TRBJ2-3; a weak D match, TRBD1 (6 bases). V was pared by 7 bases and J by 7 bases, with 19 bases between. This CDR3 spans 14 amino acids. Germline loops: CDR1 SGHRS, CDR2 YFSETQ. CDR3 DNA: TGCGCCAGCGGCCAAAACAGGGAAATGAATACGCAGTATTTT. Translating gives CASGQNREMNTQYF.

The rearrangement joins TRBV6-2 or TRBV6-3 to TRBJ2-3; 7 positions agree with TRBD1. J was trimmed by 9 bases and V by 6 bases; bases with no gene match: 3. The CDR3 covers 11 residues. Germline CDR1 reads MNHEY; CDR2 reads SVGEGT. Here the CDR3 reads CASRPGQTQYF. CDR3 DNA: TGTGCCAGCAGACCGGGACAGACGCAGTATTTT.

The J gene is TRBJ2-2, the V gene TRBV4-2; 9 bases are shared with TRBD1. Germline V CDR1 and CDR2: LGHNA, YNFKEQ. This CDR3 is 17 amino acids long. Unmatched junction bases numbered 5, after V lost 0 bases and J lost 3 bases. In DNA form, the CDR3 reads TGTGCCAGCAGCCAAGACCCGGACAGGGGTTACACCGGGGAGCTGTTTTTT. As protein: CASSQDPDRGYTGELFF.

The CDR3: CASSLATAYNEQFF. The CDR3 DNA reads as TGCGCCAGCAGCTTGGCAACAGCCTACAATGAGCAGTTCTTC. The genes are TRBV5-1 and TRBJ2-1; D remains unclear. CDR3 size: 14 residues. Germline assignment: CDR1 SGHRS and CDR2 YFSETQ. Deletions cut 0 bases from V and 2 bases from J, with 6 bases between.

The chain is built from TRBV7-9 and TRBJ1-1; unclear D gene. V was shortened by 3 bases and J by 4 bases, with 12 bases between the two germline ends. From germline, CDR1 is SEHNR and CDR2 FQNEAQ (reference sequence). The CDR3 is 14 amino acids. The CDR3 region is CASSFIITSTEAFF. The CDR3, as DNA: TGTGCCAGCAGCTTTATCATCACAAGCACTGAAGCTTTCTTT.

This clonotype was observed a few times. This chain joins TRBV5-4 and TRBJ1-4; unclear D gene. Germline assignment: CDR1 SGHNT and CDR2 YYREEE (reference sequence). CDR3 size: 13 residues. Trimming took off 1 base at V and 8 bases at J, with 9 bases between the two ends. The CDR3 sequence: CASSLLPREKLFF. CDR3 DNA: TGTGCCAGCAGCTTGCTCCCTAGAGAAAAACTGTTTTTT. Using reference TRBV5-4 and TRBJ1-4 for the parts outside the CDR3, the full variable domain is ETGVTQSPTHLIKTRGQQVTLRCSSQSGHNTVSWYQQALGQGPQFIFQYYREEENGRGNFPPRFSGLQFPNYSSELNVNALELDDSALYLCASSLLPREKLFFGSGTQLSVL.

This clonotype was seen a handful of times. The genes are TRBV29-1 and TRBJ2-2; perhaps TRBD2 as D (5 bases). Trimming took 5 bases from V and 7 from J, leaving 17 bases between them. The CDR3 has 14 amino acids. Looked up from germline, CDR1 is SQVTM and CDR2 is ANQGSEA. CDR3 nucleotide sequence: TGCAGCGTTAGTTCGACGGGAATCGGCGGGGAGCTGTTTTTT. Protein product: CSVSSTGIGGELFF.

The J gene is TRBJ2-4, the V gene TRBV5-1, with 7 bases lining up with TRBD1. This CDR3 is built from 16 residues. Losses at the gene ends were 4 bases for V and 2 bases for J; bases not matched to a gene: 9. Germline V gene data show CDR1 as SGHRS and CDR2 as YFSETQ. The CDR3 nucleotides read TGCGCCAGCAGCCGAGTAACAGGGGATACCAAAAACATTCAGTACTTC. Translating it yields CASSRVTGDTKNIQYF.

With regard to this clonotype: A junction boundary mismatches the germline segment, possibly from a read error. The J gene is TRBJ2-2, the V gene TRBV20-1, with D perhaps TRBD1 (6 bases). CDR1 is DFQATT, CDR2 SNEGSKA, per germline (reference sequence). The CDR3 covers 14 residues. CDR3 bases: TGCAGTGCGAAGCGACAGGTCGGGGCCGGGGAACTGTTTTTT. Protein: CSAKRQVGAGELFF.

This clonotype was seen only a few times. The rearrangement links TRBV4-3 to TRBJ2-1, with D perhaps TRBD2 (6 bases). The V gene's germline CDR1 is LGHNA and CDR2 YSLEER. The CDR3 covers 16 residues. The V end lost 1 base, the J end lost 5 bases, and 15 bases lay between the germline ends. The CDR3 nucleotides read TGCGCCAGCAGCCAAGCAACTAGCCGCCTTCACAATGAGCAGTTCTTC. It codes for CASSQATSRLHNEQFF.

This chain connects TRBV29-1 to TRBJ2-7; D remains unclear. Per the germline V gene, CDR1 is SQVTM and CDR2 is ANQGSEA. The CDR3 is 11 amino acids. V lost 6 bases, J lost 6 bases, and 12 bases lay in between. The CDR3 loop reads CSVITRGEQYV. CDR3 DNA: TGCAGCGTGATCACCCGTGGCGAGCAGTACGTC.

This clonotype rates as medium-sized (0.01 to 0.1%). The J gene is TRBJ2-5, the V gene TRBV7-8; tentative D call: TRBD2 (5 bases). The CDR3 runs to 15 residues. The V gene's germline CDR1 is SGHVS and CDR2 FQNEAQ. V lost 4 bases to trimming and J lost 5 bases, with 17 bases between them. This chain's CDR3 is CASSSPSGWEETQYF. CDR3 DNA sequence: TGTGCCAGCAGCTCCCCGTCGGGGTGGGAGGAGACCCAGTACTTC.